This T cell receptor (beta chain) was obtained from a study of OX40 agonist ivuxolimab in advanced cancers. Looking at the study overall: Treatment of patients was with ivuxolimab, an agonistic anti-OX40 (CD134) antibody. Points from the study as a whole: Expanded clones were, on average, more numerous among CD8+ T cells than CD4+.

Details on this clone: Its target is not known.

Clones were read by immunoSEQ multiplex PCR, and TCRdb kept only the in-frame ones, dropping some. Here the sample spans roughly 80,000 clones, approximately 86% being singletons. V lost 10 bases, J lost 0 bases, and 6 bases stayed unmatched. The CDR3 sequence is 16 residues long. Per the germline V gene, CDR1 is LNHDA and CDR2 is SQIVND (reference sequence). Drawing of blood for sampling happened at baseline, at cycle 4 day 1, and at cycle 7 day 1. J is TRBJ2-2 and V is TRBV19; 12 bases are a match to TRBD2. The sample in question was CD4+ or CD8+ T cells sorted from blood, obtained in a trial of the OX40 agonist ivuxolimab. The sequence derives from an adult with an advanced solid tumor such as melanoma, head and neck, liver or kidney cancer. CDR3 DNA sequence: TGTGCCACCCGAGGGACTAGCGGGTCGAACACCGGGGAGCTGTTTTTT. It translates to CATRGTSGSNTGELFF. The whole variable domain, filled in from reference TRBV19 and TRBJ2-2, reads DGGITQSPKYLFRKEGQNVTLSCEQNLNHDAMYWYRQDPGQGLRLIYYSQIVNDFQKGDIAEGYSVSREKKESFPLTVTSAQKNPTAFYLCATRGTSGSNTGELFFGEGSRLTVL.